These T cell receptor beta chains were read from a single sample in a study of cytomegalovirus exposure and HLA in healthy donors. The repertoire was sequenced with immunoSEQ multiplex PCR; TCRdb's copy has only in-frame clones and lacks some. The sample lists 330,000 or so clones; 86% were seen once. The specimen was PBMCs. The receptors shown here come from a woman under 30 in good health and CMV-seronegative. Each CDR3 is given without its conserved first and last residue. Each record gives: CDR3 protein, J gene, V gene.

CDR3 protein: ASSPSGESSYNEQF; J gene: TRBJ2-1; V gene: TRBV27
CDR3 protein: ASSYSNTANQPQH; J gene: TRBJ1-5; V gene: TRBV6-5
CDR3 protein: ASSVSGTSVDNEQF; J gene: TRBJ2-1; V gene: TRBV9
CDR3 protein: ASRGIGTSRGNEQF; J gene: TRBJ2-1; V gene: TRBV4-1
CDR3 protein: SACQGTNLETQY; J gene: TRBJ2-5; V gene: TRBV29-1
CDR3 protein: ASSIGQGGYT; J gene: TRBJ1-2; V gene: TRBV5-4
CDR3 protein: ASSPKRGRSYEQY; J gene: TRBJ2-7; V gene: TRBV6-5
CDR3 protein: ASILVGGMNTEAF; J gene: TRBJ1-1; V gene: TRBV19
CDR3 protein: ASSVEPQYRTGNTGELF; J gene: TRBJ2-2; V gene: TRBV9
CDR3 protein: ASSPDRVDEQY; J gene: TRBJ2-7; V gene: TRBV5-4
CDR3 protein: ASSLQGLAYNEQF; J gene: TRBJ2-1; V gene: TRBV9
CDR3 protein: AINPSGDNEQF; J gene: TRBJ2-1; V gene: TRBV10-3
CDR3 protein: ASTKLTGLGNQPQH; J gene: TRBJ1-5; V gene: TRBV28
CDR3 protein: ASSLNAQYNEQF; J gene: TRBJ2-1; V gene: TRBV18
CDR3 protein: ASRLRQGIYEQY; J gene: TRBJ2-7; V gene: TRBV6-6
CDR3 protein: ASSPLPQFFDEQF; J gene: TRBJ2-1; V gene: TRBV7-2
CDR3 protein: ASSSMADEKLF; J gene: TRBJ1-4; V gene: TRBV7-2
CDR3 protein: ASGLDRGFGELF; J gene: TRBJ2-2; V gene: TRBV12-5
CDR3 protein: ASSPRRFSGRAVGNEQF; J gene: TRBJ2-1; V gene: TRBV5-6
CDR3 protein: ASSRDRNEQF; J gene: TRBJ2-1; V gene: TRBV6-5
CDR3 protein: AQRKSGSNEQF; J gene: TRBJ2-1; V gene: TRBV28
CDR3 protein: ASSEWGTSQNEQF; J gene: TRBJ2-1; V gene: TRBV25-1
CDR3 protein: ASSSYPLLNEQF; J gene: TRBJ2-1; V gene: TRBV6-5
CDR3 protein: ASSRRVSYGYT; J gene: TRBJ1-2; V gene: TRBV28
CDR3 protein: SVEGRVGTEAF; J gene: TRBJ1-1; V gene: TRBV29-1
CDR3 protein: ASSPPGGSGTDTQY; J gene: TRBJ2-3; V gene: TRBV18
CDR3 protein: ASSPTGDEAF; J gene: TRBJ1-1; V gene: TRBV7-2
CDR3 protein: ASSIAPPGEGYSEQY; J gene: TRBJ2-7; V gene: TRBV19
CDR3 protein: ASSFYSRPNQPQH; J gene: TRBJ1-5; V gene: TRBV5-6
CDR3 protein: ASAERRGGHEQY; J gene: TRBJ2-7; V gene: TRBV18
CDR3 protein: ASSGGPEGPNYGYT; J gene: TRBJ1-2; V gene: TRBV27
CDR3 protein: ASSLAGQLSYEQY; J gene: TRBJ2-7; V gene: TRBV2
CDR3 protein: ASSSGDRASSEAF; J gene: TRBJ1-1; V gene: TRBV6-6
CDR3 protein: ASSLMSGSTDTQY; J gene: TRBJ2-3; V gene: TRBV7-2
CDR3 protein: ASSPPSGDGGNEQF; J gene: TRBJ2-1; V gene: TRBV18
CDR3 protein: ASSGLQDEQF; J gene: TRBJ2-1; V gene: TRBV2
CDR3 protein: SVEYSGRSYEQY; J gene: TRBJ2-7; V gene: TRBV29-1
CDR3 protein: ATWTEVTPATTNYGYT; J gene: TRBJ1-2; V gene: TRBV16
CDR3 protein: ASSGGQGMETQY; J gene: TRBJ2-5; V gene: TRBV5-1
CDR3 protein: ASSFWGQGGYT; J gene: TRBJ1-2; V gene: TRBV27
CDR3 protein: ASSPGGKAAAF; J gene: TRBJ1-1; V gene: TRBV2
CDR3 protein: ASSERADTQY; J gene: TRBJ2-3; V gene: TRBV2
CDR3 protein: ASSLRGATNTGELF; J gene: TRBJ2-2; V gene: TRBV27
CDR3 protein: ASSEGHGYEQY; J gene: TRBJ2-7; V gene: TRBV2
CDR3 protein: ASSPDRDSTEAF; J gene: TRBJ1-1; V gene: TRBV5-4
CDR3 protein: ASSLWSSGSRQQF; J gene: TRBJ2-1; V gene: TRBV28